The 31 T cell receptor beta chains below all came from one sample that was sequenced in a study of T cell repertoires in cytomegalovirus infection (dated by TCRdb to the late 2010s). Interpreted using the paper, the treatment or condition label stands for: in vitro stimulation with specific CMV peptide epitopes to enrich CMV-specific T cells. Sequencing was performed on an Illumina HiSeq 1500. The public reads were reprocessed in TCRdb via fastp at Q25 and MiXCR, keeping in-frame beta chains. Here each entry gathers all rows of one CDR3 protein and keeps the most common genes and DNA. For this sample the table gives about half a million distinct CDR3 sequences, of which approximately 42% were detected only once. Of the sample, roughly two fifths falls within the top ten clones. Which antigens these TCRs recognize remains unknown. Sequencing was performed on cultured PBMCs, taken from culture after CMV antigen stimulation. These receptors came from a human donor in good health (CMV status not recorded). Some clones in this sample may be carry-over from other donors' samples.

The chain uses TRBV5-4 and TRBJ2-2; 9 nucleotides match TRBD2. CDR3 length: 16 residues. Trimming at V came to 4 bases and at J to 0 bases, leaving 4 bases not matched to a gene. The germline CDR1 and CDR2 sequences are SGHNT and YYREEE (reference sequence). In DNA, the CDR3 is TGTGCCAGCAGCACCTCTAGCGGGGCGAACACCGGGGAGCTGTTTTTT. This translates into CASSTSSGANTGELFF.

The V gene is TRBV20-1, the J gene TRBJ2-7; D is ambiguous. The CDR3 spans 10 residues. Trimming left V 5 bases short and J 6 bases short, with 8 bases between. From germline, CDR1 is DFQATT and CDR2 SNEGSKA (reference sequence). Here the CDR3 reads CSARGSEQYF. The CDR3 DNA is TGCAGTGCTCGCGGATCCGAGCAGTACTTC.

This clonotype was seen more than once but under ten times. The V and J genes are TRBV12-3 or TRBV12-4 and TRBJ2-3; 12 nucleotides agree with TRBD2. The CDR3 runs 20 residues. V shed 3 bases and J 4 bases; nucleotides not matched to a gene: 17. The CDR3 region is CASSFPRGDASGGAADTQYF. CDR3 coding DNA: TGTGCCAGCAGTTTCCCGAGAGGAGACGCTAGCGGGGGGGCGGCAGATACGCAGTATTTT.

The chain joins TRBV7-9 to TRBJ1-3; unclear D gene. The germline V gene has CDR1 SEHNR and CDR2 FQNEAQ (reference sequence). The germline V and J ends were trimmed by 10 bases and 0 bases, with 19 bases remaining between them. There are 16 residues in the CDR3. CDR3 loop: CATSPVQDASGNTIYF. The CDR3 DNA sequence: TGTGCCACCTCGCCGGTCCAGGACGCCTCTGGAAACACCATATATTTT.

A few counts support this clonotype. J is TRBJ2-5 and V is TRBV7-2, with TRBD1 as a possible D gene (10 bases). Germline CDR1 is SGHTA and CDR2 is FQGNSA. CDR3 size: 23 residues. The ends were cut back, 3 bases at V and 5 bases at J, with 40 bases in the middle. This chain's CDR3 is CASSFVGTGVLSSGNPHPETQYF. In nucleotides, the CDR3 is TGTGCCAGCAGCTTTGTTGGGACAGGGGTCCTTTCTAGCGGGAATCCTCACCCGGAGACCCAGTACTTC.

The chain employs TRBV14 and TRBJ2-1; 8 bases are shared with TRBD2. The CDR3 length is 18 residues. V shed 6 bases and J 0 bases; nucleotides not matched to a gene: 13. Per germline, CDR1 SGHDN and CDR2 FVKESK. The DNA of the CDR3 is TGTGCCAGCAGTCCGAACGTAGCGGGGCTGAGCTCCTACAATGAGCAGTTCTTC. This gives the protein CASSPNVAGLSSYNEQFF.

This clonotype was seen a handful of times. The CDR3 reads CASSPVGGQGEGSNIQYF. For the CDR3, the DNA is TGTGCCAGCAGCCCAGTGGGTGGACAGGGCGAGGGTTCAAACATTCAGTACTTC. The chain couples TRBV7-8 to TRBJ2-4, with 8 positions matching TRBD1. V shed 5 bases, J shed 6 bases, and the junction held 18 bases outside the gene matches. This CDR3 has 18 amino acids. CDR1 and CDR2 (germline): SGHVS, FQNEAQ. Supplemented by reference TRBV7-8 and TRBJ2-4, the full variable domain reads GAGVSQSPRYKVAKRGQDVALRCDPISGHVSLFWYQQALGQGPEFLTYFQNEAQLDKSGLPSDRFFAERPEGSVSTLKIQRTQQEDSAVYLCASSPVGGQGEGSNIQYFGAGTRLSVL.

This clonotype was picked up a small number of times. The chain has TRBV7-9 and TRBJ2-5; 12 nucleotides align to TRBD1. CDR1 is SEHNR and CDR2 is FQNEAQ in the germline V gene (reference sequence). After removal of 6 bases from V and 5 bases from J, the junction contained 10 bases not matched to a gene. This CDR3 has 16 amino acids. The CDR3 nucleotides are TGTGCCAGCAGTTATACCGGGACAGGGGGCGTGGAGACCCAGTACTTC. Translated, it gives CASSYTGTGGVETQYF.

This clonotype has a handful of counts. This rearrangement joins TRBV7-6 to TRBJ1-5; weak D call: TRBD1 (6 bases). The germline V gene encodes CDR1 SGHVS and CDR2 FNYEAQ. Trimming stripped 5 bases from V and 5 bases from J, with 22 bases between. The CDR3 loop spans 17 amino acids. This CDR3 is CASSRGNRVMEDQPQHF. CDR3 bases: TGTGCCAGCAGCCGGGGGAACAGGGTGATGGAAGATCAGCCCCAGCATTTT.

The rearrangement links TRBV19 to TRBJ2-1; D gene uncertain. The V gene's germline CDR1 is LNHDA and CDR2 SQIVND (reference sequence). V gave up 7 bases and J gave up 4 bases, with 20 bases separating them. The CDR3 is 16 residues long. The CDR3 coding sequence is TGTGCCAGTACTATCATAAGTCAGGACGGGTACAATGAGCAGTTCTTC. This translates into CASTIISQDGYNEQFF.

The chain uses TRBV6-6 and TRBJ1-2, with D tentatively TRBD1 (6 bases). The CDR3 has 13 residues. Germline V gene sequence: CDR1 MNHNY, CDR2 SVGAGI (reference sequence). V gave up 8 bases and J gave up 8 bases, with 18 bases separating them. The CDR3 here is CASAMGGAGGYTF. The CDR3 nucleotides read TGTGCCAGCGCCATGGGGGGCGCAGGAGGCTACACCTTC.

The chain uses TRBV28 and TRBJ2-5; 8 bases line up with TRBD1. The CDR3 covers 14 residues. Trimming at V came to 6 bases and at J to 4 bases, leaving 7 bases not matched to a gene. Germline loops: CDR1 MDHEN, CDR2 SYDVKM. The CDR3 sequence: CASRSRGRGETQYF. CDR3 sequence (DNA): TGTGCCAGCAGATCCAGGGGGCGCGGAGAGACCCAGTACTTC.

The V and J genes are TRBV6-1 and TRBJ2-3; TRBD2 agrees at 9 bases. Trimming took 3 bases from V and 6 from J; bases not matched to a gene: 7. The CDR3 runs 15 residues. Per germline, CDR1 MNHNS and CDR2 SASEGT. The CDR3 protein is CASSEGGRASDTQYF. CDR3 in DNA: TGTGCCAGCAGTGAGGGCGGGAGGGCCTCGGATACGCAGTATTTT.

The chain carries TRBV20-1 and TRBJ2-3; TRBD2 matches at 8 bases. Looked up from germline, CDR1 is DFQATT and CDR2 is SNEGSKA (reference sequence). V shed 3 bases and J 6 bases; nucleotides not matched to a gene: 14. This CDR3 contains 16 residues. The CDR3 here is CSASPGLAGYRDTQYF. The DNA of the CDR3 is TGCAGTGCTAGCCCCGGACTAGCCGGTTATCGGGATACGCAGTATTTT.

This clonotype came up a few times. The chain links TRBV6-6 to TRBJ2-5; D is unclear. From germline, CDR1 is MNHNY and CDR2 SVGAGI (reference sequence). The CDR3 is 14 residues long. Deletions cut 6 bases from V and 1 base from J, with 12 bases between. The CDR3 DNA reads TGTGCCAGCAGCCCAGGTAGACCCCAAGAGACCCAGTACTTC. Translation gives CASSPGRPQETQYF.

At least ten counts were recorded for this clonotype. The chain is built from TRBV7-6 and TRBJ2-1; 9 bases fit TRBD2. V trimming: 3 bases; J trimming: 6 bases; junction bases outside the gene matches: 6. The germline gives CDR1 SGHVS, CDR2 FNYEAQ. This CDR3 spans 15 amino acids. CDR3 sequence (DNA): TGTGCCAGCAGCTTGGGCGGGGGGGCCGGCAATGAGCAGTTCTTC. Its translation: CASSLGGGAGNEQFF. The full variable domain, in which reference TRBV7-6 and TRBJ2-1 provide the parts outside the CDR3, is GAGVSQSPRYKVTKRGQDVALRCDPISGHVSLYWYRQALGQGPEFLTYFNYEAQQDKSGLPNDRFSAERPEGSISTLTIQRTEQRDSAMYRCASSLGGGAGNEQFFGPGTRLTVL.

J is TRBJ1-1 and V is TRBV6-1, with no clear D. CDR1 is MNHNS and CDR2 is SASEGT in the germline V gene. CDR3 size: 13 residues. Trimming took 8 bases from V and 4 from J, leaving 14 bases between them. DNA of the CDR3: TGTGCCAGCGGGAGGGAGGAGGGCACTGAAGCTTTCTTT. It codes for CASGREEGTEAFF.

The CDR3 reads CSTTWGLSETQYF. The CDR3 DNA sequence: TGCAGTACAACGTGGGGCTTGAGCGAGACCCAGTACTTC. V and J are TRBV29-1 and TRBJ2-5, with a possible D match to TRBD1 (5 bases). The length of the CDR3 is 13 residues. Per germline, CDR1 SQVTM and CDR2 ANQGSEA.

The chain employs TRBV12-3 or TRBV12-4 and TRBJ2-3; D ambiguous. Trimming stripped 2 bases from V and 0 bases from J, with 9 bases between. CDR3 length: 15 amino acids. The CDR3 DNA reads TGTGCCAGCAGTTTATTGGCGGCAAGCACAGATACGCAGTATTTT. Its translation is CASSLLAASTDTQYF.

This clonotype was observed a handful of times. The rearrangement uses TRBV6-2 or TRBV6-3 and TRBJ2-1; TRBD2 aligns across 13 bases. Trimming at V came to 2 bases and at J to 7 bases, leaving 5 bases not matched to a gene. Germline values: CDR1 MNHEY, CDR2 SVGEGT. CDR3 length: 16 residues. CDR3 protein: CASSYLPGLAGNEQFF. In DNA form, the CDR3 reads TGTGCCAGCAGTTACCTACCGGGACTAGCGGGAAATGAGCAGTTCTTC.

This clonotype was picked up a small number of times. V gene TRBV29-1 combines with J gene TRBJ1-1; D is unclear. V lost 4 bases and J 0 bases, leaving 3 bases between the germline ends. The germline gives CDR1 SQVTM, CDR2 ANQGSEA. The CDR3 contains 11 residues. Written as DNA, the CDR3 is TGCAGCGTTGGTGTGAACACTGAAGCTTTCTTT. This codes for CSVGVNTEAFF.

This clonotype was observed a few times. The chain recombines TRBV6-5 with TRBJ1-1; 8 bases map to TRBD1. V lost 2 bases and J lost 6; bases outside the gene matches: 5. In germline, CDR1 is MNHEY, CDR2 SVGAGI. CDR3 length equals 14 residues. DNA of the CDR3: TGTGCCAGCAGTTACGGACAGGGACTTTCTGAAGCTTTCTTT. Translating gives CASSYGQGLSEAFF.

This chain links TRBV5-1 with TRBJ1-6; D call uncertain. V lost 4 bases and J 7 bases, leaving 15 bases between the germline ends. Per the germline V gene, CDR1 is SGHRS and CDR2 is YFSETQ. The CDR3 totals 15 residues. Here the CDR3 DNA reads TGCGCCAGCAGCCCAATTCGGGGTATCAATTCACCCCTCCACTTT. Translating gives CASSPIRGINSPLHF.

This clonotype has just a few counts. The chain uses TRBV12-3 or TRBV12-4 and TRBJ2-7, with TRBD2 matching over 7 bases. The CDR3 runs to 13 residues. The junction had 5 bases not matched to a gene; V was cut back by 4 bases and J by 5 bases. CDR3 sequence (DNA): TGTGCCAGCAGTTACAGCGGGACGGACGAGCAGTACTTC. Protein product: CASSYSGTDEQYF.

V is TRBV28 and J is TRBJ2-3; 10 bases agree with TRBD2. Unmatched junction bases numbered 8, after V lost 6 bases and J lost 2 bases. In germline, CDR1 is MDHEN, CDR2 SYDVKM. The CDR3 sequence is 16 residues long. Here the CDR3 reads CASRETSGDYTDTQYF. CDR3 DNA sequence: TGTGCCAGCAGGGAAACTAGCGGGGATTACACAGATACGCAGTATTTT.

V gene TRBV7-2 combines with J gene TRBJ1-4; D may be TRBD1 (5 bases). Germline values: CDR1 SGHTA, CDR2 FQGNSA. V shed 5 bases and J shed 5 bases, with 15 bases lying between them. The CDR3 runs to 15 residues. CDR3 loop: CASSPTGLANEKLFF. CDR3 DNA: TGTGCCAGCAGCCCCACGGGGCTTGCAAATGAAAAACTGTTTTTT.

This clonotype has ten or more counts. The rearrangement uses TRBV11-2 and TRBJ2-1, with TRBD2 matching 7 bases. Germline lookup yields CDR1 SGHAT and CDR2 FQNNGV. Unmatched junction bases numbered 12, after V lost 3 bases and J lost 7 bases. The CDR3 has 16 amino acids. The chain's CDR3 is CASSFLGGRAANEQFF. The CDR3 coding sequence is TGTGCCAGCAGCTTCCTCGGGGGGAGGGCCGCGAATGAGCAGTTCTTC. The variable domain in full, completed from reference TRBV11-2 and TRBJ2-1, reads EAGVAQSPRYKIIEKRQSVAFWCNPISGHATLYWYQQILGQGPKLLIQFQNNGVVDDSQLPKDRFSAERLKGVDSTLKIQPAKLEDSAVYLCASSFLGGRAANEQFFGPGTRLTVL.

The table lists this clonotype with a few counts. This chain joins TRBV20-1 and TRBJ1-6; no clear D gene. Germline-derived CDR1 and CDR2 are DFQATT and SNEGSKA (reference sequence). CDR3 size: 13 residues. The ends were cut back, 0 bases at V and 12 bases at J, with 12 bases in the middle. The CDR3 nucleotides read TGCAGTGCTAGAGATTTCAAGGGTTTACCCCTCCACTTT. This codes for CSARDFKGLPLHF.

The chain is built from TRBV19 and TRBJ2-2; D remains ambiguous. The CDR3 runs 14 residues. CDR1 LNHDA and CDR2 SQIVND come from the germline V gene (reference sequence). With 2 bases removed from V and 5 bases from J, the gap between germline ends came to 9 bases. CDR3 amino acids: CASSILGKTGELFF. Written as DNA, the CDR3 is TGTGCCAGTAGTATACTGGGGAAGACCGGGGAGCTGTTTTTT. Together with reference TRBV19 and TRBJ2-2, the CDR3 gives the full variable domain: DGGITQSPKYLFRKEGQNVTLSCEQNLNHDAMYWYRQDPGQGLRLIYYSQIVNDFQKGDIAEGYSVSREKKESFPLTVTSAQKNPTAFYLCASSILGKTGELFFGEGSRLTVL.

This clonotype was observed many times. The chain couples TRBV7-9 to TRBJ1-1, with D tentatively TRBD1 (6 bases). The germline V gene has CDR1 SEHNR and CDR2 FQNEAQ (reference sequence). Between the trimmed V and J ends, which lost 5 bases and 6 bases, there was a span of 16 bases. This CDR3 is built from 14 residues. The DNA of the CDR3 is TGTGCCAGCAGCGCGCTACGGGACAAACCTGAAGCTTTCTTT. This encodes CASSALRDKPEAFF.

This clonotype was observed a handful of times. CDR3 sequence (DNA): TGTGCCAGCAGTCTCGGGACAGGGCACAATCAGCCCCAGCATTTT. Translating gives CASSLGTGHNQPQHF. The rearrangement links TRBV27 to TRBJ1-5; 9 bases line up with TRBD1. CDR3 length: 15 residues. V trimming: 5 bases; J trimming: 3 bases; junction bases outside the gene matches: 5. From germline, CDR1 is MNHEY and CDR2 SMNVEV (reference sequence).